This passage covers 19 T cell receptor beta chains from one sample sequenced in a study of T cell clusters in autoimmune cytopenias. TRB amplification used approximately 250 ng of peripheral blood genomic DNA. Multiplex touch-down PCR amplified TRB using TRB-A and TRB-B pools in one tube. TCRdb reprocessed the multiplex PCR reads; each CDR3 protein has one entry and no DNA is given. Its listing shows over 5,500 distinct CDR3 sequences. The same data also contributed to another study, on T cell repertoires in aging, cancer and after chemotherapy.

The sample taken for sequencing was peripheral blood. Receptors were obtained from a human donor in good health.

By frequency, this clonotype registers medium-sized (0.01 to 0.1%). The chain combines TRBV6-5 with TRBJ2-5; TCRdb calls TRBD1, which cannot be checked without DNA. CDR1 is MNHEY and CDR2 is SVGAGI in the germline V gene. The CDR3 extends over 18 amino acids. The CDR3 protein is CASSYVGGPVFEQETQYF.

This clonotype is medium-sized by frequency. The chain uses TRBV6-1 and TRBJ2-1; TCRdb's assignment of TRBD1 cannot be checked, as there is no DNA. The germline gives CDR1 MNHNS, CDR2 SASEGT. There are 15 residues in the CDR3. CDR3 residues: CASSVQDRGNNEQFF.

Frequency places this clonotype as medium-sized (0.01 to 0.1%). This rearrangement joins TRBV13 to TRBJ2-2; TCRdb reports TRBD2, a call that lacks DNA to check it against. Germline V gene data show CDR1 as PRHDT and CDR2 as FYEKMQ (reference sequence). This CDR3 is built from 16 residues. The CDR3 spells CASSLAQARLTGELFF.

V and J are TRBV12-3 or TRBV12-4 and TRBJ1-1; TCRdb gives TRBD1 as the D gene, but with no DNA this cannot be confirmed. The length of the CDR3 is 15 residues. The CDR3 sequence: CASSSPSHGNTEAFF.

V gene TRBV6-4 combines with J gene TRBJ2-1; TCRdb lists TRBD1, though no DNA is available to test this call. The CDR3 consists of 15 residues. Looked up from germline, CDR1 is MRHNA and CDR2 is SNTAGT. The CDR3 loop is CASSSGQGLVNEQFF.

By frequency, this clonotype registers medium-sized. The V and J genes are TRBV6-5 and TRBJ2-3; TCRdb's D call, TRBD1, is unchecked because there is no DNA. Germline V gives CDR1 MNHEY, CDR2 SVGAGI. This CDR3 has 15 residues. CDR3 loop: CASTMTGAITDTQYF.

By frequency, this clonotype registers medium-sized (0.01 to 0.1%). The J gene is TRBJ2-5, the V gene TRBV19; TCRdb proposes TRBD1, but this gene call is untestable without DNA. CDR3 length: 16 residues. Germline assignment: CDR1 LNHDA and CDR2 SQIVND (reference sequence). The CDR3: CASGQTGGAKVKTQYF.

This sequence joins TRBV24-1 and TRBJ1-2; TCRdb designates TRBD1, a call that cannot be tested without DNA. The CDR3 runs 14 residues. Germline loops: CDR1 KGHDR, CDR2 SFDVKD. CDR3 protein: CATSDRTRTGGYTF.

The chain joins TRBV20-1 to TRBJ1-3; TCRdb's D call, TRBD1, is unchecked because there is no DNA. The length of the CDR3 is 14 residues. Germline loops: CDR1 DFQATT, CDR2 SNEGSKA (reference sequence). The CDR3 is CSALDSSSGNTIYF.

The rearrangement uses TRBV5-1 and TRBJ2-2; with no DNA, the TCRdb D assignment of TRBD2 cannot be verified. The CDR3 is 15 residues long. Germline V lookup: CDR1 SGHRS, CDR2 YFSETQ. The CDR3 protein is CASSSGATNTGELFF.

According to its frequency, this clonotype is medium-sized. The chain's CDR3 is CAWSRTVSPLHF. The rearrangement joins TRBV30 to TRBJ1-6; TCRdb picks TRBD1, but there is no DNA to check that call. This CDR3 spans 12 amino acids. CDR1 is GTSNPN, CDR2 SVGIG, per germline (reference sequence).

The gene calls are TRBV7-9 and TRBJ2-4; as DNA is missing, the TRBD2 call by TCRdb cannot be tested. CDR1 is SEHNR and CDR2 is FQNEAQ in the germline V gene (reference sequence). The CDR3 sequence is 16 residues long. The CDR3 loop is CASSLSPYREVNIQYF.

Judged by frequency, this clonotype is medium-sized (0.01 to 0.1%). This sequence joins TRBV30 and TRBJ1-6. The CDR3 totals 12 residues. Germline assignment: CDR1 GTSNPN and CDR2 SVGIG (reference sequence). The CDR3 spells CAWSTDNSPLHF.

Measured by frequency, this clonotype is medium-sized. The rearrangement joins TRBV6-2 or TRBV6-3 to TRBJ2-1; the TCRdb call, TRBD2, lacks DNA for checking. CDR1 MNHEY and CDR2 SVGEGT come from the germline V gene. This CDR3 has 16 amino acids. The CDR3 reads CATLGPTRSSRNEQFF.

Frequency places this clonotype as medium-sized (0.01 to 0.1%). V usage is TRBV29-1 and J usage is TRBJ1-5; the TCRdb D gene call, TRBD1, has no DNA to confirm it. Germline lookup yields CDR1 SQVTM and CDR2 ANQGSEA. The CDR3 spans 12 residues. This CDR3 is CSAGDKNQPQHF.

According to its frequency, this clonotype is medium-sized (0.01 to 0.1%). The CDR3 is CASSFSQETQYF. The chain uses TRBV27 and TRBJ2-5. The CDR3 has 12 residues. Germline CDR1 MNHEY, CDR2 SMNVEV (reference sequence).

Here the CDR3 reads CASSLARGLNTEAFF. The chain recombines TRBV5-6 with TRBJ1-1; TCRdb designates TRBD1, a call that cannot be tested without DNA. Germline V gives CDR1 SGHDT, CDR2 YYEEEE. This CDR3 contains 15 residues.

The genes are TRBV12-3 or TRBV12-4 and TRBJ1-3; lacking DNA, the TRBD1 call made by TCRdb goes unchecked. The CDR3 is 16 residues long. The CDR3 protein is CASSLSARGTGNTIYF.

The rearrangement uses TRBV4-2 and TRBJ1-4; lacking DNA, the TRBD1 call made by TCRdb goes unchecked. The CDR3 is 15 amino acids. The germline V gene has CDR1 LGHNA and CDR2 YNFKEQ. The CDR3 is CASSPPGHPNEKLFF.